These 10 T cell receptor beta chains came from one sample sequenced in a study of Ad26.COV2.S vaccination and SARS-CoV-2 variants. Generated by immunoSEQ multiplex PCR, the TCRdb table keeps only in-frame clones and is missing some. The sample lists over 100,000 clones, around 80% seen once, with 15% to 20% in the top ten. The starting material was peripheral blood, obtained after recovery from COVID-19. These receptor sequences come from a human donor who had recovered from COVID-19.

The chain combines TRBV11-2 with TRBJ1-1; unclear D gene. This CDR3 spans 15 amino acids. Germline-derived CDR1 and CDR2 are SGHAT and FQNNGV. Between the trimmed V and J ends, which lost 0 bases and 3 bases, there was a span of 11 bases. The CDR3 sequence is CASSLDGRKYTEAFF. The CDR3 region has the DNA TGTGCCAGCAGCTTAGATGGCCGGAAATACACTGAAGCTTTCTTT.

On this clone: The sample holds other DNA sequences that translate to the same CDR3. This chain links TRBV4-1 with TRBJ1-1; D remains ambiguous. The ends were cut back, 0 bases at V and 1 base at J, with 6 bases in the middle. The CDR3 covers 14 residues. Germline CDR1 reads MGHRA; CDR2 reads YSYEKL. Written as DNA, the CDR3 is TGCGCCAGCAGCCAAGATATAGGGAACACTGAAGCTTTCTTT. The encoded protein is CASSQDIGNTEAFF.

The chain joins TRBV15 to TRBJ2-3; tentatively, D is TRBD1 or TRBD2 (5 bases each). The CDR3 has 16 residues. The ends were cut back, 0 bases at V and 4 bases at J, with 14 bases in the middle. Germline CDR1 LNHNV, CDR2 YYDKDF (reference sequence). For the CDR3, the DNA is TGTGCCACCAGCAGAGACCGTTTAGAGGGGTCAGATACGCAGTATTTT. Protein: CATSRDRLEGSDTQYF.

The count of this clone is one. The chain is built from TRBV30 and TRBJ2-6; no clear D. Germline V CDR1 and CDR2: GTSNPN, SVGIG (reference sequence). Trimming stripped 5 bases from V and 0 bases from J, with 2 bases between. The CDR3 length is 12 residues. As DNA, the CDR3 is TGTGCCTGGGCCTCTGGGGCCAACGTCCTGACTTTC. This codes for CAWASGANVLTF.

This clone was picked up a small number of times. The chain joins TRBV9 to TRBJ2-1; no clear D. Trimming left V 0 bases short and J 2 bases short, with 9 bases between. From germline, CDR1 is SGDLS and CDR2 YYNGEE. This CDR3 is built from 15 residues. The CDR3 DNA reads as TGTGCCAGCAGCGTAGATGGGGTAGCCTACAATGAGCAGTTCTTC. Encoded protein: CASSVDGVAYNEQFF.

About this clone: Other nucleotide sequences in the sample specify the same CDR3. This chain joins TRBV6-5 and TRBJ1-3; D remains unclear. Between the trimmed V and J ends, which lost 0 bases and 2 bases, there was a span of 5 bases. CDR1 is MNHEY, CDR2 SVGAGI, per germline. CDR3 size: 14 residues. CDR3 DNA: TGTGCCAGCAGTTACTCGAGGGCTGGAAACACCATATATTTT. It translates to CASSYSRAGNTIYF.

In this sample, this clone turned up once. In nucleotides, the CDR3 is TGTGCCAGCAGGGGGAGCTCCTACGAGCAGTACTTC. Residues: CASRGSSYEQYF. The rearrangement links TRBV28 to TRBJ2-7; maybe TRBD2 (5 bases). V lost 6 bases and J lost 0, with 6 bases in between. CDR3 size: 12 residues. Looked up from germline, CDR1 is MDHEN and CDR2 is SYDVKM.

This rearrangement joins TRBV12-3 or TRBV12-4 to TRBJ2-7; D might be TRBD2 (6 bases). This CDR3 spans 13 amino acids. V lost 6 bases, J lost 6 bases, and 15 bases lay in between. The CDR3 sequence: CASSPTGGSEQYF. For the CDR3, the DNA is TGTGCCAGCAGCCCTACCGGGGGTTCCGAGCAGTACTTC.

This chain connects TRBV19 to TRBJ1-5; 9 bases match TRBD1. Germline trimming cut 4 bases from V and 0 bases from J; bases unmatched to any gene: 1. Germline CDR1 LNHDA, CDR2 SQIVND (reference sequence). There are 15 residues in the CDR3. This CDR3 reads CASSKDRGSNQPQHF. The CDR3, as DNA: TGTGCCAGTAGTAAGGACAGGGGTAGCAATCAGCCCCAGCATTTT.

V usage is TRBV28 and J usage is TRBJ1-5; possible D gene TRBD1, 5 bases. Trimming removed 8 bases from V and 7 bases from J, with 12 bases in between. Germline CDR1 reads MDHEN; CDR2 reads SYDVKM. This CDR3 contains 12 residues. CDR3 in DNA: TGTGCCAGCTCCAGGCGGGGGCAGCCCCAGCATTTT. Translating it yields CASSRRGQPQHF.